This TCR beta chain was captured by sequencing in a study of T cell responses to AZD1222 COVID-19 vaccine. Per germline, CDR1 SNHLY and CDR2 FYNNEI. This CDR3 contains 14 residues. The V end lost 5 bases, the J end lost 4 bases, and 14 bases lay between the germline ends. This clone was seen just once. Antigen specificity is unknown. General study points: Repertoire samples came only from after the peak T cell response. Vaccine-associated CD4 TCRs ranged over spike, dominating at 160-218 and 743-854. Baseline serology detected seropositivity in only six AZD1222 recipients. The donor group comprised mostly white British people and more females; the analysis possibly underestimated clonal diversity.

This table comes from immunoSEQ multiplex PCR, and its TCRdb copy is limited to in-frame clones, with some not included. The sample yields 100,000 to 150,000 clones, just over 85% seen once. The sequence was obtained from an adult in good health. The sample was peripheral blood, taken on day 0 of AZD1222 vaccination. The chain is built from TRBV2 and TRBJ1-2, with D maybe TRBD1 (5 bases). Here the CDR3 DNA reads TGTGCCAGCAGTCGGGACCAAGGGCTCTATGGCTACACCTTC. Amino acid sequence: CASSRDQGLYGYTF.